This T cell receptor beta chain was documented in a study of monozygotic twins with inflammatory bowel disease. Study observations and caveats: No difference was seen in repertoire similarity between concordant and discordant twins, possibly from limited power. Variability may have been added to patient repertoires by differing immunosuppressive treatments.

Template-switch reactions added UMIs with a 6-nucleotide sample barcode. TCRdb reprocessed the 5' RACE reads, with one entry per CDR3 protein and no DNA. The repertoire table contains approximately 420,000 distinct CDR3 sequences. With regard to this clonotype: Its antigen is unknown.

Material for sequencing was blood. The sequence was obtained from a human donor with ulcerative colitis or Crohn's disease, or a healthy co-twin of an affected twin (not recorded which).

The CDR3 loop is CASSQGASGVSSYNEQFF. The chain combines TRBV3-1 with TRBJ2-1; no DNA is available, so the TRBD2 call from TCRdb remains unchecked. The CDR3 contains 18 residues. Germline CDR1 is LGHDT and CDR2 is YNNKEL (reference sequence).